This TCR beta chain was documented in a study of blood T cell repertoires in COVID-19. Study at large: Donors in the United States, Italy and Spain gave samples during acute or convalescent COVID-19. PBMCs, B-cell-depleted T cells, or T cells were the source of the cDNA or gDNA that made up the material.

In the study's own analysis: From reference gene primer amplification, estimates of nucleated cell counts were derived. Using immunoSEQ multiplex PCR, the repertoire was profiled, and TCRdb retains in-frame clones only, with some absent. That table supplies the V and J calls and clone size; D and trimming were determined from the DNA. The sample includes a few hundred thousand clones, about 90% seen only once; the top ten take 1.2%. The sample consisted of peripheral blood. This clonotype was sampled from a man in his forties with acute or convalescent COVID-19.

The CDR3 nucleotides are TGCGCCAGCAGCTTGATGACAGGGGCTGAAGCTTTCTTT. Translated: CASSLMTGAEAFF. The chain links TRBV5-1 to TRBJ1-1, with 8 bases lining up with TRBD1. Germline V gives CDR1 SGHRS, CDR2 YFSETQ. V lost 1 base and J lost 6; bases outside the gene matches: 2. The CDR3 is 13 residues long.